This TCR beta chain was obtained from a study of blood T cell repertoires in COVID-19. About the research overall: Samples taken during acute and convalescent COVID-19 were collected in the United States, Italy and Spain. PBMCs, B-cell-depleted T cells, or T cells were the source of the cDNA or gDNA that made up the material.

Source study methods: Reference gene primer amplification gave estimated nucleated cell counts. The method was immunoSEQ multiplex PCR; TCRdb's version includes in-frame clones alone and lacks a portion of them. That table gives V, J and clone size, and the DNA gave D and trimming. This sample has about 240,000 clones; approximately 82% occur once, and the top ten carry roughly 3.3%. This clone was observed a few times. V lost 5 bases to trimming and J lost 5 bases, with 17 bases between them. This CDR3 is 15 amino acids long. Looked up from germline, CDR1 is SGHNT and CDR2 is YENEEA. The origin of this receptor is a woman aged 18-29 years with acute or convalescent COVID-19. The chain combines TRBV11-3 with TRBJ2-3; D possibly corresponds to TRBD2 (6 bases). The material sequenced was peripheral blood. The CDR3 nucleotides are TGTGCCAGCAGCCCACGTCCCGGGAGCCTAGATACGCAGTATTTT. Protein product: CASSPRPGSLDTQYF.